The present TCR beta chain was sequenced within a study of T cell repertoires in cytomegalovirus infection. On the study more broadly: The public TCR beta signatures pointed to both CMV infection and matching HLA type. Notes on the study in general: Within the response measured ex vivo, HLA-C-restricted CMV-specific TCR beta clonotypes were dominant. Individuals carrying CMV plus the relevant HLA were identified by cumulative frequency of public TCR beta families.

Germline-derived CDR1 and CDR2 are LNHDA and SQIVND (reference sequence). This CDR3 is 14 amino acids long. Trimming removed 6 bases from V and 9 bases from J; junction bases left unmatched: 12. Details on this clonotype: Its antigen is currently unknown.

Via MiXCR, TCRdb re-called the reads, giving one row per CDR3 protein. The repertoire holds about 97,000 distinct CDR3 sequences, with approximately 16% as singletons. Specimen: PBMCs. The chain combines TRBV19 with TRBJ2-7, with 9 nucleotides matching TRBD2. The sequence was collected from a human donor in good health (CMV status not recorded). Some clones in this sample may be carry-over from other donors' samples. CDR3 region: CASRSASGAGGQYF. The CDR3 DNA follows: TGTGCCAGTAGATCGGCTAGCGGGGCCGGGGGGCAGTACTTC.